Listed below are T cell receptor beta chains from one sample, sequenced in a study of identifying expanded T cells in peripheral blood. Assay used: immunoSEQ multiplex PCR; TCRdb lists only in-frame clones, some missing. Of approximately 100,000 clones in the sample, 87% were seen once. The sample consisted of blood. The receptors were sampled from a person between 18 and 75 years old in good health. Each CDR3 is given with its conserved first and last residue. The D gene is left open where the match is weak. The size entry is marked missing in some rows and otherwise reads once, few, many or a size class.

>TRBD1|NA|TRBJ2-1|TRBV27
CASSAPGQGPYNEQFF
TGTGCCAGCAGTGCCCCCGGACAGGGCCCCTACAATGAGCAGTTCTTC
>TRBD2|few|TRBJ2-5|TRBV7-2
CASSYQRGAGETQYF
TGTGCCAGCAGCTACCAGCGGGGGGCGGGGGAGACCCAGTACTTC
>NA|NA|TRBJ2-1|TRBV9
CASSVGPGEQFF
TGTGCCAGCAGCGTAGGGCCTGGGGAGCAGTTCTTC
>NA|NA|TRBJ2-1|TRBV13
CASSGQGGYYNEQFF
TGTGCCAGCAGCGGTCAGGGGGGCTACTACAATGAGCAGTTCTTC
>NA|NA|TRBJ1-1|TRBV29-1
CSVCPQGNTEAFF
TGCAGCGTTTGTCCCCAGGGGAACACTGAAGCTTTCTTT
>TRBD1|NA|TRBJ1-5|TRBV7-2
CASSDWTGGSNQPQHF
TGTGCCAGCAGCGACTGGACAGGGGGCAGCAATCAGCCCCAGCATTTT
>NA|few|TRBJ1-2|TRBV4-1
CASSQRMGYGYTF
TGCGCCAGCAGCCAAAGGATGGGCTATGGCTACACCTTC
>NA|once|TRBJ1-5|TRBV19
CASSIGQRVSPQHF
TGTGCCAGTAGTATAGGGCAACGGGTTTCCCCCCAGCATTTT
>NA|NA|TRBJ1-5|TRBV5-1
CASSLLGGDNQPQHF
TGCGCCAGCAGCTTATTAGGGGGTGACAATCAGCCCCAGCATTTT
>TRBD1|NA|TRBJ2-7|TRBV6-6
CASSRQGNYEQYF
TGTGCCAGCAGTAGACAGGGGAACTACGAGCAGTACTTC
>NA|NA|TRBJ2-6|TRBV7-2
CASSPRGGSSGANVLTF
TGTGCCAGCAGCCCGAGGGGGGGTTCTTCTGGGGCCAACGTCCTGACTTTC
>NA|NA|TRBJ1-1|TRBV7-9
CASSPPGNTEAFF
TGTGCCAGCAGCCCACCGGGAAACACTGAAGCTTTCTTT
>NA|NA|TRBJ2-5|TRBV10-3
CAISAGVQETQYF
TGTGCCATCAGTGCGGGGGTCCAAGAGACCCAGTACTTC
>TRBD1|NA|TRBJ1-1|TRBV5-1
CASSSRTGGMSVTEAFF
TGCGCCAGCAGCTCGAGGACAGGGGGCATGTCGGTCACTGAAGCTTTCTTT
>NA|once|TRBJ2-3|TRBV5-6
CASSLGPLDTQYF
TGTGCCAGCAGCTTAGGGCCGTTAGATACGCAGTATTTT
>TRBD2|NA|TRBJ2-3|TRBV7-9
CASSAGLTSGGATDTQYF
TGTGCCAGCAGCGCGGGGCTCACTAGCGGGGGGGCTACAGATACGCAGTATTTT
>TRBD1|NA|TRBJ1-1|TRBV5-1
CASSGESGGASTEAFF
TGCGCCAGCAGCGGAGAATCAGGGGGCGCAAGCACTGAAGCTTTCTTT
>NA|NA|TRBJ2-3|TRBV5-4
CASSSQQGGDTQYF
TGTGCCAGCAGCTCCCAACAGGGTGGGGATACGCAGTATTTT
>NA|NA|TRBJ1-1|TRBV28
CASNRGERGSF
TGTGCCAGCAACCGGGGGGAGCGGGGGAGCTTT